This TCR beta chain was identified in a study of T cell responses to AZD1222 COVID-19 vaccine. The assay was immunoSEQ multiplex PCR, and TCRdb's table has in-frame clones only and misses some. The table has about 140,000 clones, 70% to 90% seen once. To note about this clone: The antigen is undetermined.

Study-wide points: Vaccine-related CD4 TCRs covered spike, predominating at 160-218 and 743-854.

The CDR3 runs to 13 residues. V lost 6 bases to trimming and J lost 2 bases, with 11 bases between them. The receptor comes from an adult in good health. The genes are TRBV12-3 or TRBV12-4 and TRBJ2-7, with D possibly matching TRBD2 (6 bases). The source material was peripheral blood, sampled on day 0 of AZD1222 vaccination. The CDR3 DNA sequence: TGTGCCAGCAGGACTTGGGGGGCCTACGAGCAGTACTTC. It yields the protein CASRTWGAYEQYF.